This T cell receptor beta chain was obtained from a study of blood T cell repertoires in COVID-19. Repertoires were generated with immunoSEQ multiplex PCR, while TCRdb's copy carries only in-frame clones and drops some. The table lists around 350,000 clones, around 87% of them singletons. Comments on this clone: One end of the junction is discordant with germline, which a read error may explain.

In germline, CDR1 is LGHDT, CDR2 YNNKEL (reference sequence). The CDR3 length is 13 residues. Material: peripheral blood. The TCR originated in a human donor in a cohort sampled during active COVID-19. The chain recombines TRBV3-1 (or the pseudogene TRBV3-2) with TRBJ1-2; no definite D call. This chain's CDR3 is CASSQDKGAPSEF. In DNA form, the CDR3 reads TGTGCCAGCAGCCAAGATAAGGGAGCTCCATCGGAGTTC.